These 30 T cell receptor beta chains share one sample of origin, sequenced in a study of blood T cell repertoires in COVID-19 (TCRdb year 2020). To prepare the library, the immunoSEQ multiplex PCR assay was applied. In TCRdb, the immuneACCESS table is reduced to in-frame sequences with V and J assigned. These tables do not hold every clone; where another copy was compared, an unresolved V gene accounts for under half, and the others remain unexplained. Across this sample there are around 43,000 clones, with roughly 88% seen only once. The ten largest make up 7% to 9% of the sample. The source material was peripheral blood. The origin of the receptors is a woman aged 70 to 79 with acute or convalescent COVID-19.

The V gene is TRBV4-3, the J gene TRBJ1-2; the match to TRBD1 covers 10 bases. Germline-derived CDR1 and CDR2 are LGHNA and YSLEER. This CDR3 is 14 amino acids long. The V gene end was trimmed by 3 bases and the J gene end by 4 bases; junction bases not matched to a gene: 2. The CDR3 sequence: CASSQGQGSYGYTF. CDR3 coding DNA: TGCGCCAGCAGCCAGGGACAGGGGTCCTATGGCTACACCTTC.

There are a few counts of this clone. V and J are TRBV28 and TRBJ2-7; 8 bases align to TRBD2. V lost 5 bases, J lost 2 bases, and 14 bases stayed unmatched. This CDR3 has 17 amino acids. CDR1 is MDHEN and CDR2 is SYDVKM in the germline V gene. Here the CDR3 reads CASSPTAGGGRTYEQYV. In nucleotides, the CDR3 is TGTGCCAGCAGTCCCACCGCGGGGGGAGGAAGGACCTACGAGCAGTACGTC.

The chain has TRBV27 and TRBJ2-7; 7 bases are shared with TRBD2. V shed 2 bases, J shed 2 bases, and the junction held 6 bases outside the gene matches. The CDR3 covers 15 residues. CDR1 and CDR2 from the germline V gene are MNHEY and SMNVEV (reference sequence). The CDR3 spells CASSLVGGSTYEQYV. CDR3 sequence (DNA): TGTGCCAGCAGTTTAGTCGGGGGGTCGACCTACGAGCAGTACGTC.

There are a few counts of this clone. V gene TRBV3-1 (or the pseudogene TRBV3-2) combines with J gene TRBJ2-1; tentative D call: TRBD2 (7 bases). V lost 3 bases and J 4 bases, leaving 13 bases between the germline ends. CDR1 and CDR2 from the germline V gene are LGHDT and YNNKEL (reference sequence). The CDR3 extends over 15 amino acids. CDR3 coding DNA: TGTGCCAGCAGCCAGGACAGCGGGGCATACAATGAGCAGTTCTTC. Its protein product is CASSQDSGAYNEQFF.

This sequence joins TRBV6-5 and TRBJ1-1; TRBD1 might be the D (5 bases). Germline loops: CDR1 MNHEY, CDR2 SVGAGI. V was trimmed by 5 bases and J by 4 bases, leaving 5 bases between them. This CDR3 has 11 residues. The DNA for the CDR3 is TGTGCCAGCAGTACAGGCACTGAAGCTTTCTTT. Translation gives CASSTGTEAFF.

This chain joins TRBV5-4 and TRBJ2-7, with 7 bases fitting TRBD1. The germline V gene encodes CDR1 SGHNT and CDR2 YYREEE (reference sequence). V dropped 0 bases and J dropped 7; count of bases not matched to a gene: 4. The CDR3 runs 13 residues. The CDR3 region has the DNA TGTGCCAGCAGCTTGGAACAGGGGCGAGAGCAGTACGTC. This encodes CASSLEQGREQYV.

The chain uses TRBV11-2 and TRBJ2-1, with 9 bases aligning to TRBD2. CDR1 is SGHAT, CDR2 FQNNGV, per germline. This CDR3 region has 16 residues. V trimming: 2 bases; J trimming: 7 bases; junction bases outside the gene matches: 9. Here the CDR3 reads CASSLITGGRGNEQFF. The DNA of the CDR3 is TGTGCCAGCAGCTTAATTACCGGCGGGAGGGGGAATGAGCAGTTCTTC.

The rearrangement joins TRBV5-6 to TRBJ1-3, with D possibly TRBD1 on 5 matching bases. The CDR3 is 17 amino acids. Trimming removed 3 bases at V and 0 bases at J, with 16 bases between. CDR1 and CDR2 (germline): SGHDT, YYEEEE. The CDR3 DNA reads TGTGCCAGCAGCTCCTACAGGACTACAACCTCTGGAAACACCATATATTTT. Encoded protein: CASSSYRTTTSGNTIYF.

The chain employs TRBV6-2 or TRBV6-3 and TRBJ2-1, with 9 bases aligning to TRBD2. This CDR3 spans 18 amino acids. Trimming cost V 2 bases and J 6 bases; bases outside gene matches: 14. Germline loops: CDR1 MNHEY, CDR2 SVGEGT. The CDR3 loop is CASSYGGFSGRYFNEQFF. CDR3 nucleotides: TGTGCCAGCAGTTACGGGGGATTTAGCGGGAGATATTTCAATGAGCAGTTCTTC.

The chain joins TRBV3-1 (or the pseudogene TRBV3-2) to TRBJ1-1, with D perhaps TRBD1 (6 bases). The length of the CDR3 is 12 residues. Germline CDR1 is LGHDT and CDR2 is YNNKEL (reference sequence). Trimming took 8 bases from V and 1 from J, leaving 8 bases between them. The DNA of the CDR3 is TGTGCCAGCCGGACAGCGAACACTGAAGCTTTCTTT. Translating it yields CASRTANTEAFF.

This clone was seen just once. CDR3 region: CASSLASGGLGQTQYF. The CDR3 nucleotides are TGTGCCAGCAGCTTGGCTAGCGGGGGATTGGGACAGACCCAGTACTTC. The rearrangement joins TRBV5-4 to TRBJ2-5; 10 bases align to TRBD2. Germline V gives CDR1 SGHNT, CDR2 YYREEE (reference sequence). The CDR3 length is 16 residues. Trimming cost V 0 bases and J 6 bases; bases outside gene matches: 8. The entire variable domain, with the rest obtained from reference TRBV5-4 and TRBJ2-5, is as follows: ETGVTQSPTHLIKTRGQQVTLRCSSQSGHNTVSWYQQALGQGPQFIFQYYREEENGRGNFPPRFSGLQFPNYSSELNVNALELDDSALYLCASSLASGGLGQTQYFGPGTRLLVL.

The CDR3 DNA reads as TGTGCCAGCAGGGTGACAGGGACAAACACCGGGGAGCTGTTTTTT. This translates into CASRVTGTNTGELFF. The chain couples TRBV14 to TRBJ2-2; 7 positions match TRBD1. V was pared by 6 bases and J by 2 bases, with 6 bases of the junction left unmatched. The CDR3 contains 15 residues. Germline loops: CDR1 SGHDN, CDR2 FVKESK.

The chain carries TRBV4-3 and TRBJ2-1; weak D call: TRBD1 (5 bases). Trimming took 3 bases from V and 0 from J, leaving 9 bases between them. CDR1 is LGHNA and CDR2 is YSLEER in the germline V gene. There are 15 residues in the CDR3. CDR3 in DNA: TGCGCCAGCAGCCAGGACATGAGCTCCTACAATGAGCAGTTCTTC. Amino acids: CASSQDMSSYNEQFF.

This chain uses TRBV10-3 with TRBJ2-7; D is unresolved. Trimming took 4 bases from V and 6 from J, leaving 7 bases between them. This CDR3 has 11 amino acids. Germline lookup yields CDR1 ENHRY and CDR2 SYGVKD. The CDR3 DNA reads as TGTGCCATCAGTGCAGGTGCCGAGCAGTACGTC. This sequence encodes CAISAGAEQYV.

The CDR3 region is CASSYFTGELFF. CDR3 bases: TGTGCCAGCAGCTACTTCACCGGGGAGCTGTTTTTT. V and J are TRBV11-2 and TRBJ2-2; D unclear. CDR1 is SGHAT, CDR2 FQNNGV, per germline. V was clipped by 4 bases and J by 4 bases, with 4 bases between them. The CDR3 totals 12 residues. The full variable domain, rest sourced from reference TRBV11-2 and TRBJ2-2, is EAGVAQSPRYKIIEKRQSVAFWCNPISGHATLYWYQQILGQGPKLLIQFQNNGVVDDSQLPKDRFSAERLKGVDSTLKIQPAKLEDSAVYLCASSYFTGELFFGEGSRLTVL.

This chain links TRBV6-2 or TRBV6-3 with TRBJ2-2, with TRBD1 identical over 11 bases. Germline CDR1 is MNHEY and CDR2 is SVGEGT. CDR3 size: 16 residues. With V trimmed by 6 bases and J by 4 bases, 7 bases remained unmatched. The CDR3 nucleotides read TGTGCCAGCAGCACTTCCGGGACAGGGGGCACCGGGGAGCTGTTTTTT. As protein: CASSTSGTGGTGELFF.

This clone has only a few counts. The V call is TRBV6-4, the J call TRBJ2-2, with TRBD1 identical over 7 bases. V gave up 8 bases and J gave up 4 bases; unmatched junction bases: 7. The CDR3 spans 14 residues. Germline V gene data show CDR1 as MRHNA and CDR2 as SNTAGT. The CDR3 region has the DNA TGTGCCAGCGCACGGGACAGCTCCACCGGGGAGCTGTTTTTT. Amino acid sequence: CASARDSSTGELFF.

This clone has more than one count but fewer than ten. V and J are TRBV5-1 and TRBJ1-1; a possible D gene is TRBD1 (5 bases). This CDR3 comprises 12 residues. Trimming left V 4 bases short and J 4 bases short, with 8 bases between. Germline-derived CDR1 and CDR2 are SGHRS and YFSETQ. This chain's CDR3 is CASSKDTTEAFF. CDR3 nucleotides: TGCGCCAGCAGCAAGGACACCACTGAAGCTTTCTTT.

This clone was counted a few times. The chain links TRBV9 to TRBJ1-3; no clear D. This CDR3 has 16 residues. V lost 5 bases to trimming and J lost 4 bases, with 19 bases between them. Germline CDR1 reads SGDLS; CDR2 reads YYNGEE. Written as DNA, the CDR3 is TGTGCCAGCAGTGCCCTCGGAGGATCGCAGGGAAACACCATATATTTT. Encoded protein: CASSALGGSQGNTIYF.

V gene TRBV9 combines with J gene TRBJ1-1; no reliable D call. Trimming removed 4 bases from V and 4 bases from J, with 8 bases in between. Germline CDR1 SGDLS, CDR2 YYNGEE. CDR3 size: 12 residues. CDR3 sequence: CASSNGVTEAFF. The CDR3 DNA follows: TGTGCCAGCAGCAACGGGGTCACTGAAGCTTTCTTT.

The genes are TRBV9 and TRBJ1-3; 8 positions match TRBD1. Losses at the gene ends were 4 bases for V and 4 bases for J; bases not matched to a gene: 10. Germline V gene data show CDR1 as SGDLS and CDR2 as YYNGEE. The CDR3 is made up of 16 amino acids. The CDR3: CASSPHWTGQGNTIYF. CDR3 in DNA: TGTGCCAGCAGCCCACACTGGACAGGGCAAGGAAACACCATATATTTT. Using reference TRBV9 and TRBJ1-3 for the parts outside the CDR3, the full variable domain is DSGVTQTPKHLITATGQRVTLRCSPRSGDLSVYWYQQSLDQGLQFLIQYYNGEERAKGNILERFSAQQFPDLHSELNLSSLELGDSALYFCASSPHWTGQGNTIYFGEGSWLTVV.

The genes are TRBV30 and TRBJ2-1; the match to TRBD1 covers 7 bases. The CDR3 is 12 residues long. With 4 bases clipped from V and 7 bases from J, the junction kept 4 bases outside the gene matches. From germline, CDR1 is GTSNPN and CDR2 SVGIG (reference sequence). CDR3 bases: TGTGCCTGGACACAGGGGTTTAATGAGCAGTTCTTC. Encoded protein: CAWTQGFNEQFF.

This chain uses TRBV19 with TRBJ2-5, with 13 bases identical to TRBD2. The CDR3 is 15 amino acids. Germline trimming cut 4 bases from V and 9 bases from J; bases unmatched to any gene: 8. Per the germline V gene, CDR1 is LNHDA and CDR2 is SQIVND (reference sequence). This chain's CDR3 is CASSRLAGGRGAQYF. The CDR3 DNA reads as TGTGCCAGTAGTAGACTAGCGGGAGGCCGAGGGGCCCAGTACTTC.

This sequence joins TRBV28 and TRBJ2-7; a possible D gene is TRBD1 (5 bases). V was cut by 2 bases and J by 0 bases, with 17 bases left in between. Germline V lookup: CDR1 MDHEN, CDR2 SYDVKM. The CDR3 contains 17 residues. This CDR3 is CASSLRKDSVYSYEQYV. The CDR3 DNA sequence: TGTGCCAGCAGTTTAAGAAAAGACAGCGTATACTCCTACGAGCAGTACGTC.

The gene calls are TRBV6-5 and TRBJ2-2; 8 positions agree with TRBD2. This CDR3 comprises 15 residues. V shed 8 bases, J shed 6 bases, and the junction held 11 bases outside the gene matches. From germline, CDR1 is MNHEY and CDR2 SVGAGI. The CDR3 here is CASFPGSGVPGELFF. The CDR3 nucleotides are TGTGCCAGCTTCCCCGGTAGCGGGGTCCCCGGGGAGCTGTTTTTT.

J is TRBJ2-5 and V is TRBV3-1 (or the pseudogene TRBV3-2), with a possible D match to TRBD2 (5 bases). In germline, CDR1 is LGHDT, CDR2 YNNKEL (reference sequence). V was shortened by 4 bases and J by 4 bases, with 10 bases between the two germline ends. The CDR3 extends over 13 amino acids. CDR3 region: CASSLRAGETQYF. The DNA for the CDR3 is TGTGCCAGCAGCCTAAGGGCGGGAGAGACCCAGTACTTC.

This chain joins TRBV6-2 or TRBV6-3 and TRBJ1-1; D gene ambiguous. Per germline, CDR1 MNHEY and CDR2 SVGEGT. Trimming left V 4 bases short and J 5 bases short, with 14 bases between. The CDR3 totals 14 residues. Here the CDR3 reads CASSLLEGRTEAFF. The CDR3 nucleotides are TGTGCCAGCAGTTTGCTGGAGGGAAGGACTGAAGCTTTCTTT.

The rearrangement uses TRBV19 and TRBJ2-2, with TRBD1 matching 9 bases. J was trimmed by 4 bases and V by 6 bases; bases with no gene match: 3. Per the germline V gene, CDR1 is LNHDA and CDR2 is SQIVND (reference sequence). This CDR3 has 14 residues. The DNA for the CDR3 is TGTGCCAGTAGGGACAGGGGTAGCACCGGGGAGCTGTTTTTT. Translating gives CASRDRGSTGELFF.

The genes are TRBV30 and TRBJ1-1; 7 nucleotides line up with TRBD1. This CDR3 spans 12 amino acids. The V segment lost 7 bases and the J segment 4 bases; nucleotides outside the gene matches: 6. Germline lookup yields CDR1 GTSNPN and CDR2 SVGIG (reference sequence). CDR3 sequence (DNA): TGTGCCTTACGACAGGGAAGCACTGAAGCTTTCTTT. It translates to CALRQGSTEAFF.

This chain joins TRBV3-1 (or the pseudogene TRBV3-2) and TRBJ1-5; D may be TRBD1 (5 bases). This CDR3 has 14 amino acids. Looked up from germline, CDR1 is LGHDT and CDR2 is YNNKEL (reference sequence). V shed 2 bases and J shed 2 bases, with 7 bases lying between them. The CDR3 sequence is CASSQQGGNQPQHF. The DNA of the CDR3 is TGTGCCAGCAGCCAACAGGGTGGCAATCAGCCCCAGCATTTT.